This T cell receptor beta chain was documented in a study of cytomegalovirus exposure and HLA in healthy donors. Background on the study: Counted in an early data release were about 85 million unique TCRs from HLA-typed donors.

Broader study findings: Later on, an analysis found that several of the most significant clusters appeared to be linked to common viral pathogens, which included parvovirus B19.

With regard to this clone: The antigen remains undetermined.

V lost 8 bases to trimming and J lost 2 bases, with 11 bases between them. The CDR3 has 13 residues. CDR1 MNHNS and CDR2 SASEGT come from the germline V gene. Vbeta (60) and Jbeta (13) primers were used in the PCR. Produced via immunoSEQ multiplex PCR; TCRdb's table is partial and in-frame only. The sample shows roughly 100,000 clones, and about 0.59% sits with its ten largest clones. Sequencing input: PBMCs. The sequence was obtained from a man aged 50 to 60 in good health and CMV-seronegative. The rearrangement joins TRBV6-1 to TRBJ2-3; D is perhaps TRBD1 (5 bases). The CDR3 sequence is CASVKGDTDTQYF. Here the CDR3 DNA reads TGTGCCAGCGTTAAAGGGGACACAGATACGCAGTATTTT.